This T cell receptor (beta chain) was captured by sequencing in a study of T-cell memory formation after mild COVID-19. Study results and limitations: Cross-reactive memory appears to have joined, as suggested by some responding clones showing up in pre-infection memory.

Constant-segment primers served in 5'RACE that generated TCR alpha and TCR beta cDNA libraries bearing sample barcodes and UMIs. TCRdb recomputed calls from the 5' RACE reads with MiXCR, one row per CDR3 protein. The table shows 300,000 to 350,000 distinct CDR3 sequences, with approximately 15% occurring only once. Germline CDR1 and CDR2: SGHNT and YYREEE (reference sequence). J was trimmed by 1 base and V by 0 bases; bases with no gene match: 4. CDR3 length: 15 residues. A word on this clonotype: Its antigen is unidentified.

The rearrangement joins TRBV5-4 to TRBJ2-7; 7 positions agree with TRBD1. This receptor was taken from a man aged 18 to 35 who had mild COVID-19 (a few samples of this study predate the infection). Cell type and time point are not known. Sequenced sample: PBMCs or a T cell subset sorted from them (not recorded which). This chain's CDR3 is CASSLDRGASYEQYV. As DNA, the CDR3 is TGTGCCAGCAGCTTGGACAGGGGTGCTTCCTACGAGCAGTACGTC.